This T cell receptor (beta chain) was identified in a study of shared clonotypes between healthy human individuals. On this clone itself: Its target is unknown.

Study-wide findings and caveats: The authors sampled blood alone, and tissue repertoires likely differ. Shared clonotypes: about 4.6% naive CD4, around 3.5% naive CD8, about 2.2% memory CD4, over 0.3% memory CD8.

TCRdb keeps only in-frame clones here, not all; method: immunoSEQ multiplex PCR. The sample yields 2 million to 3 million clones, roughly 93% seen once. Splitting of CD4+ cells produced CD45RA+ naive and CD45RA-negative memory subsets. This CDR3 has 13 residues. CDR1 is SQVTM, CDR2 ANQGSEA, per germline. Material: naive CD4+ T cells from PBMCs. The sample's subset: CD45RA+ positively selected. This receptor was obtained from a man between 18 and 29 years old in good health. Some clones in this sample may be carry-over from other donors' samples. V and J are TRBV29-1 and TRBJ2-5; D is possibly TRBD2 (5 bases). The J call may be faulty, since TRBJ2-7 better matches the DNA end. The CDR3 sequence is CSVLGRARNEQYF. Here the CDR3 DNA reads TGCAGCGTTCTTGGGCGGGCTCGGAACGAGCAGTACTTC.